This TCR beta chain was sequenced for a study of shared clonotypes between healthy human individuals. Study conclusions and caveats: The sampled material consisted only of blood, and tissue repertoires are likely to differ.

The CDR3 runs 11 residues. Deletions cut 7 bases from V and 4 bases from J, with 10 bases between. Per the germline V gene, CDR1 is DFQATT and CDR2 is SNEGSKA (reference sequence). The repertoire was sequenced with immunoSEQ multiplex PCR; TCRdb's copy has only in-frame clones and lacks some. The table shows 2,500,000 or so clones, with around 90% occurring only once. With respect to this clone: Its target is not known.

The rearrangement joins TRBV20-1 to TRBJ1-2; D unclear. This receptor was taken from a man younger than 30 in good health. Some clones in this sample may be carry-over from other donors' samples. Sequences were obtained from naive CD4+ T cells from PBMCs. Regarding subset: CD45RA+ positively selected. CDR3 sequence (DNA): TGCAGTGACGCTTTGGCCTATGGCTACACCTTC. Translating it yields CSDALAYGYTF.